This is a list of T cell receptor beta chains from one sample in a study of cytomegalovirus exposure and HLA in healthy donors. Assay used: immunoSEQ multiplex PCR; TCRdb lists only in-frame clones, some missing. The sample includes roughly 120,000 clones, roughly nine tenths of them seen just once. The sequencing sample was made of PBMCs. The receptor set was obtained from a woman under 30 in good health and CMV-seronegative. CDR3s leave out the opening cysteine and the closing phenylalanine or tryptophan. Fields, in order: CDR3 protein, V gene, clone size, J gene, D gene. The D gene is left open where the match is weak. Clone size is shown for a subset of rows, as once, few, many or a class of expanded clone.

CDR3aa: ATSPHGTANEAF
v_gene: TRBV28
abundance: -
j_gene: TRBJ1-1
d_gene: TRBD1

CDR3aa: ASSLLQGDYGYT
v_gene: TRBV11-2
abundance: -
j_gene: TRBJ1-2
d_gene: TRBD1

CDR3aa: ASSFFGGTDNEQF
v_gene: TRBV13
abundance: -
j_gene: TRBJ2-1
d_gene: -

CDR3aa: ASSKECGTSPYNEQF
v_gene: TRBV21-1
abundance: -
j_gene: TRBJ2-1
d_gene: -

CDR3aa: ASSIQGPSYEQY
v_gene: TRBV19
abundance: many
j_gene: TRBJ2-7
d_gene: -

CDR3aa: ASSTPGAEKLF
v_gene: TRBV6-5
abundance: -
j_gene: TRBJ1-4
d_gene: -

CDR3aa: ASSLGQQGAETQY
v_gene: TRBV27
abundance: -
j_gene: TRBJ2-5
d_gene: TRBD1

CDR3aa: SVYRGQAEAF
v_gene: TRBV29-1
abundance: -
j_gene: TRBJ1-1
d_gene: TRBD1

CDR3aa: ASGLAVDGEQY
v_gene: TRBV6-5
abundance: -
j_gene: TRBJ2-7
d_gene: TRBD2

CDR3aa: AWSEGTGRDTQY
v_gene: TRBV30
abundance: -
j_gene: TRBJ2-3
d_gene: TRBD1

CDR3aa: ASSEGQGVDNEQF
v_gene: TRBV6-1
abundance: -
j_gene: TRBJ2-1
d_gene: TRBD1

CDR3aa: ASRQGDFGTEAF
v_gene: TRBV30
abundance: -
j_gene: TRBJ1-1
d_gene: TRBD1

CDR3aa: ASSHILGGAAGNTEAF
v_gene: TRBV4-3
abundance: -
j_gene: TRBJ1-1
d_gene: TRBD1

CDR3aa: ASSLDRGYGYT
v_gene: TRBV5-1
abundance: few
j_gene: TRBJ1-2
d_gene: TRBD1

CDR3aa: ASSTGTGNTEAF
v_gene: TRBV19
abundance: once
j_gene: TRBJ1-1
d_gene: TRBD1

CDR3aa: ASSPLGPGTSTDTQY
v_gene: TRBV4-3
abundance: -
j_gene: TRBJ2-3
d_gene: -

CDR3aa: ASSPPGQGTVKLF
v_gene: TRBV7-9
abundance: -
j_gene: TRBJ1-4
d_gene: TRBD1

CDR3aa: ASSPPDRVEPTGELF
v_gene: TRBV28
abundance: once
j_gene: TRBJ2-2
d_gene: TRBD1

CDR3aa: ASSSTGGTSYNEQF
v_gene: TRBV7-6
abundance: -
j_gene: TRBJ2-1
d_gene: TRBD1

CDR3aa: ASSQVSGVNEQF
v_gene: TRBV4-1
abundance: -
j_gene: TRBJ2-1
d_gene: TRBD2

CDR3aa: ASSKGFRGKNTEAF
v_gene: TRBV7-9
abundance: -
j_gene: TRBJ1-1
d_gene: TRBD1

CDR3aa: ASSLVGGSNQPQH
v_gene: TRBV7-2
abundance: few
j_gene: TRBJ1-5
d_gene: -

CDR3aa: ASSTYQETQY
v_gene: TRBV2
abundance: -
j_gene: TRBJ2-5
d_gene: -

CDR3aa: ASTASQGANYGYT
v_gene: TRBV2
abundance: -
j_gene: TRBJ1-2
d_gene: -

CDR3aa: AARTGESTDTQY
v_gene: TRBV27
abundance: once
j_gene: TRBJ2-3
d_gene: TRBD1

CDR3aa: ACLRGGTGELF
v_gene: TRBV30
abundance: once
j_gene: TRBJ2-2
d_gene: TRBD2

CDR3aa: ATSPPGHPHSNQPQH
v_gene: TRBV15
abundance: -
j_gene: TRBJ1-5
d_gene: -